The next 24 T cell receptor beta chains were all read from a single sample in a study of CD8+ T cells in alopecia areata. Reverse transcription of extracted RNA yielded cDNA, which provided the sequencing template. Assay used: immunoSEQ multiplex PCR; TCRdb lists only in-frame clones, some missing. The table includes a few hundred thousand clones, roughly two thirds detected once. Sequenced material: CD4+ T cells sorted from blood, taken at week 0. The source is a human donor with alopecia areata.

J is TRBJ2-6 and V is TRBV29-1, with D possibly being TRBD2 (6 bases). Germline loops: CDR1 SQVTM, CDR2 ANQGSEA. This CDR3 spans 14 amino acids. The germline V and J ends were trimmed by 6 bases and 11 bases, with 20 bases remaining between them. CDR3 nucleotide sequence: TGCAGCGTCTTGGGGGGACGGCGGGTCGACGTCCTGACTTTC. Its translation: CSVLGGRRVDVLTF.

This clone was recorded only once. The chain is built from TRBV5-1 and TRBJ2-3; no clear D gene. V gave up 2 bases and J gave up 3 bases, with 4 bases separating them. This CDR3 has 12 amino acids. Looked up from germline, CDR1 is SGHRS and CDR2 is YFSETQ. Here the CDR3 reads CASSFRTDTQYF. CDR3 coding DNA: TGCGCCAGCAGCTTCCGTACAGATACGCAGTATTTT. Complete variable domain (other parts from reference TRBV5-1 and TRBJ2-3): KAGVTQTPRYLIKTRGQQVTLSCSPISGHRSVSWYQQTPGQGLQFLFEYFSETQRNKGNFPGRFSGRQFSNSRSEMNVSTLELGDSALYLCASSFRTDTQYFGPGTRLTVL.

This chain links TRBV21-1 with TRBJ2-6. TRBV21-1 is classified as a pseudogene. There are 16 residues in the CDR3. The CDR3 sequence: CASSTGCYSGANVLTF. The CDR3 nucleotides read TGTGCCAGCAGCACGGGCTGCTACTCTGGGGCCAACGTCCTGACTTTC.

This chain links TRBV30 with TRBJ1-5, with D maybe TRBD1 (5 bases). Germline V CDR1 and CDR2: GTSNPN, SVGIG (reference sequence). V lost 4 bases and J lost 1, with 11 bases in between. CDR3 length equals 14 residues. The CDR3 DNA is TGTGCCTGGACCGACAGACCGAGCAATCAGCCCCAGCATTTT. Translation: CAWTDRPSNQPQHF.

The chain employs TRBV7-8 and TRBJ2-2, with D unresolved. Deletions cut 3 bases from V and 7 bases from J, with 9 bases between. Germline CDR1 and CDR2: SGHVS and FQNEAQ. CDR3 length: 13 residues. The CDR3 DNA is TGTGCCAGCAGCTTCCAATCCCGCGGGGAGCTGTTTTTT. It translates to CASSFQSRGELFF.

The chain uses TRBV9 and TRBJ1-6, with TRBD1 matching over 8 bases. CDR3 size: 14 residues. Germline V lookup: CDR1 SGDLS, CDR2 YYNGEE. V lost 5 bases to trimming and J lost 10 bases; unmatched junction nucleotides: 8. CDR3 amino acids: CASSPGQGRSPLHF. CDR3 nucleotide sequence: TGTGCCAGCAGTCCTGGACAGGGTCGATCACCCCTCCACTTT.

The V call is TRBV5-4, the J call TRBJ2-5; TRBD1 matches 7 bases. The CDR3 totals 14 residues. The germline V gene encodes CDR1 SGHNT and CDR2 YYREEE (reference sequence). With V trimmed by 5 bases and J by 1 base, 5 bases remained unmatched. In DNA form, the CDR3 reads TGTGCCAGCAGGTCCGGGACAGCCCAAGAGACCCAGTACTTC. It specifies CASRSGTAQETQYF. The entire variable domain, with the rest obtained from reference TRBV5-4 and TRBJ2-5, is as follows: ETGVTQSPTHLIKTRGQQVTLRCSSQSGHNTVSWYQQALGQGPQFIFQYYREEENGRGNFPPRFSGLQFPNYSSELNVNALELDDSALYLCASRSGTAQETQYFGPGTRLLVL.

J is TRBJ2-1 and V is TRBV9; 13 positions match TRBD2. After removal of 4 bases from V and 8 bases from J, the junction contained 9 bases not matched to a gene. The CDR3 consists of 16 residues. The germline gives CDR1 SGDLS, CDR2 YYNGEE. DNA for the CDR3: TGTGCCAGCAGCTCGTCCGGGACTAGCGGGGCATATGAGCAGTTCTTC. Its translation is CASSSSGTSGAYEQFF.

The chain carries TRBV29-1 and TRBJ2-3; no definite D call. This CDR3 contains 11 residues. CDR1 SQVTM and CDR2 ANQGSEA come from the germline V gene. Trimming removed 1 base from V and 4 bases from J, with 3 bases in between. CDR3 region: CSVEVADTQYF. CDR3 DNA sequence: TGCAGCGTTGAAGTGGCAGATACGCAGTATTTT.

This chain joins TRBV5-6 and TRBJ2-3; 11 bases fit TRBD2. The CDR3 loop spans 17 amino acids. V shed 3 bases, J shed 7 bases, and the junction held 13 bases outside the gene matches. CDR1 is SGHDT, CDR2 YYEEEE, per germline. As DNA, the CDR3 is TGTGCCAGCAGCTCGGGGCTAGCGGGGGGCGTTGGGTATACGCAGTATTTT. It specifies CASSSGLAGGVGYTQYF.

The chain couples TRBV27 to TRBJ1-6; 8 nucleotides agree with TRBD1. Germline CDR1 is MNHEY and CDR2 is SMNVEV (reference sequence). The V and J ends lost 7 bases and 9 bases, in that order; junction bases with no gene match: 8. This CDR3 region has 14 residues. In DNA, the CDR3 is TGTGCCAGCACCCGGACAGGGTGGGGTTCACCCCTCCACTTT. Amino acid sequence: CASTRTGWGSPLHF.

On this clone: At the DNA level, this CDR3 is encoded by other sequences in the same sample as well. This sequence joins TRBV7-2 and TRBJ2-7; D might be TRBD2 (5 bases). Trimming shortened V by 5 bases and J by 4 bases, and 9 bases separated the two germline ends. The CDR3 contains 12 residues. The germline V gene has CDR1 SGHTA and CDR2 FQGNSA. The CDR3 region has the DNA TGTGCCAGCAGCGGTACGGGATACGAGCAGTACTTC. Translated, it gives CASSGTGYEQYF.

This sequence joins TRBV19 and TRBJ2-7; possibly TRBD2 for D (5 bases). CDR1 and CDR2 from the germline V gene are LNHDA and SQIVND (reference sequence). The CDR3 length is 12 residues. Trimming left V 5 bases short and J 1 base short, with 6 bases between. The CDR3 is CASSSGSYEQYF. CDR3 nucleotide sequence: TGTGCCAGTAGTTCGGGGTCCTACGAGCAGTACTTC. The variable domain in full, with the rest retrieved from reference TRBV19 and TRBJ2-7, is DGGITQSPKYLFRKEGQNVTLSCEQNLNHDAMYWYRQDPGQGLRLIYYSQIVNDFQKGDIAEGYSVSREKKESFPLTVTSAQKNPTAFYLCASSSGSYEQYFGPGTRLTVT.

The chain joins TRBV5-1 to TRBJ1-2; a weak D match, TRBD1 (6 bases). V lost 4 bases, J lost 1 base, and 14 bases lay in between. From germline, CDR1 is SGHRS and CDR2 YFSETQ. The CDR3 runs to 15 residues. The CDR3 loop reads CASSGTPSVNYGYTF. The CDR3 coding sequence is TGCGCCAGCAGCGGGACACCTTCCGTTAACTATGGCTACACCTTC. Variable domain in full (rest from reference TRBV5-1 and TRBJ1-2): KAGVTQTPRYLIKTRGQQVTLSCSPISGHRSVSWYQQTPGQGLQFLFEYFSETQRNKGNFPGRFSGRQFSNSRSEMNVSTLELGDSALYLCASSGTPSVNYGYTFGSGTRLTVV.

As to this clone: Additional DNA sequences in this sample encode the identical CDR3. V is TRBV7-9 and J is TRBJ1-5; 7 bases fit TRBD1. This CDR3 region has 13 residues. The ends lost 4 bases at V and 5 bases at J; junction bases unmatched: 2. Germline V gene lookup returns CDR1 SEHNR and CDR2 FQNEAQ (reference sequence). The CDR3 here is CASSSQGDQPQHF. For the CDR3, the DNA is TGTGCCAGCAGCTCTCAGGGGGATCAGCCCCAGCATTTT.

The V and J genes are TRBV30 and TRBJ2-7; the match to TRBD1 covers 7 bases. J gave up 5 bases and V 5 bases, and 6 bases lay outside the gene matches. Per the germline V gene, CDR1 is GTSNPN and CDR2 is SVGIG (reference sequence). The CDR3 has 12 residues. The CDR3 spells CAWGDSVHEQYF. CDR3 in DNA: TGTGCCTGGGGGGACAGCGTCCACGAGCAGTACTTC.

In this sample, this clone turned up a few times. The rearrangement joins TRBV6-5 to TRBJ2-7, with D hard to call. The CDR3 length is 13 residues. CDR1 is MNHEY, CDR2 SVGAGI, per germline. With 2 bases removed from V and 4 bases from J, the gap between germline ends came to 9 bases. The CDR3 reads CASSYDAGYEQYF. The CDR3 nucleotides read TGTGCCAGCAGTTACGATGCAGGTTACGAGCAGTACTTC.

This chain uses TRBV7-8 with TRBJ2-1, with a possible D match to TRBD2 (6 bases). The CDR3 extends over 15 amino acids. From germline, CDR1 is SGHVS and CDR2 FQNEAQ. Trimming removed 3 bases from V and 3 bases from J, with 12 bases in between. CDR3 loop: CASSFDPEGYNEQFF. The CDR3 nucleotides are TGTGCCAGCAGCTTCGACCCGGAGGGCTACAATGAGCAGTTCTTC.

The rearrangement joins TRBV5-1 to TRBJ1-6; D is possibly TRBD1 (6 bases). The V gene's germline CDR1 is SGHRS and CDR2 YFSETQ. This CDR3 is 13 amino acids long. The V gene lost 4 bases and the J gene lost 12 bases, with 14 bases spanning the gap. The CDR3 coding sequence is TGCGCCAGCAGCCTCGGACAGACCGGACCCCTCCACTTT. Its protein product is CASSLGQTGPLHF.

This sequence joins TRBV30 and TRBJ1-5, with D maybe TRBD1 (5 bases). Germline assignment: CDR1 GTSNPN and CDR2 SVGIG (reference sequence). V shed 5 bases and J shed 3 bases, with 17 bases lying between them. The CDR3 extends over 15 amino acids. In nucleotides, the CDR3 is TGTGCCTGGGGAATACCGGGACGGAACAATCAGCCCCAGCATTTT. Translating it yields CAWGIPGRNNQPQHF.

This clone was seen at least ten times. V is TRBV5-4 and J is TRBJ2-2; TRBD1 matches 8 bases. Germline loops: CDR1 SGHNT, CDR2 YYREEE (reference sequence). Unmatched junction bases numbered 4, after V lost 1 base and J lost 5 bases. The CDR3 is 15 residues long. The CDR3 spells CASSLIQGATGELFF. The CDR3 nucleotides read TGTGCCAGCAGCTTGATTCAGGGGGCTACCGGGGAGCTGTTTTTT.

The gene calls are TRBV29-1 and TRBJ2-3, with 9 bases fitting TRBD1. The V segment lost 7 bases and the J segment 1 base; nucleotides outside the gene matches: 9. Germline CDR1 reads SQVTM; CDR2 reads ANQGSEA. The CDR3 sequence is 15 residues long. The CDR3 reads CSAQQGAVGTDTQYF. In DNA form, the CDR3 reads TGCAGCGCACAACAGGGGGCTGTAGGCACAGATACGCAGTATTTT.

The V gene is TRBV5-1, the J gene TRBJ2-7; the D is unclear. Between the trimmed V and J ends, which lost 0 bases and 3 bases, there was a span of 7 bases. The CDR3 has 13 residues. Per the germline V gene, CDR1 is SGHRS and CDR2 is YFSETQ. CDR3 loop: CASSLGDNYEQYF. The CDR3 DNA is TGCGCCAGCAGCTTGGGCGACAACTACGAGCAGTACTTC.

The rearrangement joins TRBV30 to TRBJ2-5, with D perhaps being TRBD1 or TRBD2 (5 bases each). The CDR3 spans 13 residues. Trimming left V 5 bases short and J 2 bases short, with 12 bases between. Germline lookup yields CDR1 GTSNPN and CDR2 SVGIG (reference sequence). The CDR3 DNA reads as TGTGCCTGGGGGCCGGGACGACAAGAGACCCAGTACTTC. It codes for CAWGPGRQETQYF.